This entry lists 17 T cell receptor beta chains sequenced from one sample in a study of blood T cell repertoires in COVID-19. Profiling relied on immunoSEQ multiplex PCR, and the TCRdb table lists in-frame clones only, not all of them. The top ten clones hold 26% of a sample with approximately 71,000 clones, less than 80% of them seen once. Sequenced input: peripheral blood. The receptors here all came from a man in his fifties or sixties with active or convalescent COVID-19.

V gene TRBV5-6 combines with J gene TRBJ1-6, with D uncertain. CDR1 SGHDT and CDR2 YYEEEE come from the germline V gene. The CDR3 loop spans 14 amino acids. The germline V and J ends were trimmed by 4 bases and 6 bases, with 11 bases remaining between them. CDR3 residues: CASSMKLVNSPLHF. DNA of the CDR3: TGTGCCAGCAGCATGAAGCTGGTTAATTCACCCCTCCACTTT.

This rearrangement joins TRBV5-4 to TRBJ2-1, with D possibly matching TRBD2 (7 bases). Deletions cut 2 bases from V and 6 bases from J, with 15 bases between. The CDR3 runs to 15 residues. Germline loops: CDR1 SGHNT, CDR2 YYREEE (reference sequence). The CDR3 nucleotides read TGTGCCAGCAGCTTTTCACAGGGACTAACCAATGAGCAGTTCTTC. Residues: CASSFSQGLTNEQFF.

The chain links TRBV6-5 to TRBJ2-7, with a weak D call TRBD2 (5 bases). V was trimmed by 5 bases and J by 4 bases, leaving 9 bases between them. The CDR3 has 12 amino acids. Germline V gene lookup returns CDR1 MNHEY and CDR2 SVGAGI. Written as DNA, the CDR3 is TGTGCCAGCAGTCTGGACTTTTACGAGCAGTACTTC. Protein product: CASSLDFYEQYF.

The CDR3 DNA sequence: TGTGCCATCAGTGGGTCGGGACAGGGGGCGGGTTCTGGGGCCAACGTCCTGACTTTC. Protein product: CAISGSGQGAGSGANVLTF. The V gene is TRBV10-3, the J gene TRBJ2-6, with TRBD1 matching over 12 bases. J gave up 1 base and V 4 bases, and 8 bases lay outside the gene matches. From germline, CDR1 is ENHRY and CDR2 SYGVKD. The CDR3 runs 19 residues.

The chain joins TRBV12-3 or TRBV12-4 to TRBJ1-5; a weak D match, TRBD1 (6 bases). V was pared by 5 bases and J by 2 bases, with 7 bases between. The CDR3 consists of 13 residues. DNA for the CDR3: TGTGCCAGCAGTCCAGGGGGCAATCAGCCCCAGCATTTT. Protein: CASSPGGNQPQHF.

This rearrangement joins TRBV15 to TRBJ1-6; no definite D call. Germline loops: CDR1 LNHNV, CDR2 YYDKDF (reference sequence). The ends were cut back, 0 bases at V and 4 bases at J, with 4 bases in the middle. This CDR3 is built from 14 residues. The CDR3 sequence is CATSRDSYNSPLHF. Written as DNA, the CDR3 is TGTGCCACCAGCAGAGACAGTTATAATTCACCCCTCCACTTT.

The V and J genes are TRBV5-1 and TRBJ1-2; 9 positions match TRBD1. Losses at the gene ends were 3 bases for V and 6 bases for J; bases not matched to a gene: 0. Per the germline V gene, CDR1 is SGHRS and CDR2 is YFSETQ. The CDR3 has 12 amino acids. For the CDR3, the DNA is TGCGCCAGCAGCTGGGACAGGGATGGCTACACCTTC. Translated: CASSWDRDGYTF.

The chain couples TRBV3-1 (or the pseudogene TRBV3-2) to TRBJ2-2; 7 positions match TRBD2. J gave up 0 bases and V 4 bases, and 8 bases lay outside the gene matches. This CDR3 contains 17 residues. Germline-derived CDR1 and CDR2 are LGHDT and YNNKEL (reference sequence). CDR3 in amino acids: CASSRALAVTNTGELFF. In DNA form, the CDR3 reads TGTGCCAGCAGCCGAGCCCTAGCGGTTACGAACACCGGGGAGCTGTTTTTT.

The CDR3 loop reads CASSIGEEAFF. The CDR3 DNA reads as TGTGCCAGTAGTATCGGGGAAGAAGCTTTCTTT. The V and J genes are TRBV19 and TRBJ1-1, with D uncertain. Trimming took 3 bases from V and 8 from J, leaving 7 bases between them. Germline V gene sequence: CDR1 LNHDA, CDR2 SQIVND (reference sequence). The CDR3 is made up of 11 amino acids.

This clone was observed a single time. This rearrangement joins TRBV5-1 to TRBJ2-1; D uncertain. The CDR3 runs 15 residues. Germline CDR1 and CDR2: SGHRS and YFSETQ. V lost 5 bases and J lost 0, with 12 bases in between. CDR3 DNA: TGCGCCAGCAGGAAACAGACCTCCTCCTACAATGAGCAGTTCTTC. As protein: CASRKQTSSYNEQFF.

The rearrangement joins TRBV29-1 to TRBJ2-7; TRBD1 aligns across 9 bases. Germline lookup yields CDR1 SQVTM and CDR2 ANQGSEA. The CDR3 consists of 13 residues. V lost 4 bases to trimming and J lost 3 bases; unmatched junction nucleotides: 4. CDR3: CSVATGGGYEQYF. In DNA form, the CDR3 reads TGCAGCGTTGCGACAGGGGGAGGCTACGAGCAGTACTTC.

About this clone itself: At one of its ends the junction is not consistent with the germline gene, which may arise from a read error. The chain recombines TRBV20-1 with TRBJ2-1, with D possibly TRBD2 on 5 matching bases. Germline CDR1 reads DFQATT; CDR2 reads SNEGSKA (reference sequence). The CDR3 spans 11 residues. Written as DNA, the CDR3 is TGCAGTACTAGTAACAACAATGAGCAGTTCTTC. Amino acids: CSTSNNNEQFF.

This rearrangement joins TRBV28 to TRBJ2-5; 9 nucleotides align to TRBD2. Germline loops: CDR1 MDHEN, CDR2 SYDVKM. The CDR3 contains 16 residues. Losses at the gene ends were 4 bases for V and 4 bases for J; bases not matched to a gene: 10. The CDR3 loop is CASSWGGGAVGETQYF. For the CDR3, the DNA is TGTGCCAGCAGTTGGGGCGGGGGGGCAGTAGGAGAGACCCAGTACTTC.

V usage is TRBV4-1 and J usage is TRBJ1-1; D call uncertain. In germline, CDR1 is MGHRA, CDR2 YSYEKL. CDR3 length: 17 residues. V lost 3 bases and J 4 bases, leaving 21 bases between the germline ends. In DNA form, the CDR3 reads TGCGCCAGCAGCCACTCGCTGGGCAGGTCTCGGGGCACTGAAGCTTTCTTT. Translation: CASSHSLGRSRGTEAFF.

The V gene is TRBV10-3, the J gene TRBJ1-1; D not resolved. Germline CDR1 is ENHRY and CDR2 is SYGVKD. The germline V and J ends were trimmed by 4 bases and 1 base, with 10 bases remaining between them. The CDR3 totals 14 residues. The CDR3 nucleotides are TGTGCCATCAGTGCCCAAATCCAGAACACTGAAGCTTTCTTT. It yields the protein CAISAQIQNTEAFF.

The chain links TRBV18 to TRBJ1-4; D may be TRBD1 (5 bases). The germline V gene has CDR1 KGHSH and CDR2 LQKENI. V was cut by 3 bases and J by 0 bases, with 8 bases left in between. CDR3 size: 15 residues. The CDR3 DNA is TGTGCCAGCTCACCGGGGGGAACAACTAATGAAAAACTGTTTTTT. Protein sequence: CASSPGGTTNEKLFF.

This CDR3 is CASSLVVAGVNIQYF. DNA for the CDR3: TGTGCCAGCAGCTTGGTGGTAGCGGGGGTTAACATTCAGTACTTC. J is TRBJ2-4 and V is TRBV7-2; 9 nucleotides align to TRBD2. The J segment lost 7 bases and the V segment lost 3 bases, leaving 7 bases of the junction unmatched. The CDR3 has 15 amino acids. Germline-derived CDR1 and CDR2 are SGHTA and FQGNSA.